Following are 23 T cell receptor beta chains from one sample sequenced in a study of response to subunit inactivated influenza vaccine. TCRdb itself ran the RT-PCR reads through MiXCR, one entry per CDR3 protein. This repertoire shows 450,000 to 550,000 distinct CDR3 sequences, 25% found once; its top ten account for 1.9%. The specimen comprised CD4+ T cells sorted from PBMCs, sampled around 5 days after vaccination. The receptors come from a man aged 50-60 years who received an inactivated influenza vaccine.

This clonotype appeared a few times. This chain connects TRBV29-1 to TRBJ2-1, with D tentatively TRBD1 (5 bases). The V and J ends lost 3 bases and 8 bases respectively, with 14 bases between them. The CDR3 covers 13 residues. Germline V CDR1 and CDR2: SQVTM, ANQGSEA. The CDR3 DNA sequence: TGCAGCGTTGATTCCCACTGGGGCGATGAGCAGTTCTTC. As protein: CSVDSHWGDEQFF.

The rearrangement uses TRBV18 and TRBJ2-7; maybe TRBD1 (5 bases). The V gene's germline CDR1 is KGHSH and CDR2 LQKENI. This CDR3 has 14 amino acids. V lost 3 bases, J lost 5 bases, and 14 bases lay in between. The CDR3 DNA reads TGTGCCAGCTCACCCGTGCAGGGTAGCCACGAGCAGTACTTC. It is translated as CASSPVQGSHEQYF. Drawing the rest from reference TRBV18 and TRBJ2-7, the complete variable domain is NAGVMQNPRHLVRRRGQEARLRCSPMKGHSHVYWYRQLPEEGLKFMVYLQKENIIDESGMPKERFSAEFPKEGPSILRIQQVVRGDSAAYFCASSPVQGSHEQYFGPGTRLTVT.

V is TRBV7-2 and J is TRBJ2-3; TRBD1 might be the D (5 bases). The CDR3 is made up of 16 amino acids. V was cut by 8 bases and J by 2 bases, with 20 bases left in between. The germline V gene encodes CDR1 SGHTA and CDR2 FQGNSA. CDR3 coding DNA: TGTGCCAGCCTTTCCCAGGGCCCCCTCTCCACAGATACGCAGTATTTT. Amino acids: CASLSQGPLSTDTQYF.

Only a few counts were recorded for this clonotype. This chain links TRBV9 with TRBJ2-3, with 11 positions matching TRBD2. This CDR3 contains 17 residues. V gave up 3 bases and J gave up 0 bases; unmatched junction bases: 6. Germline CDR1 is SGDLS and CDR2 is YYNGEE. CDR3 amino acids: CASSAQWTSGSTDTQYF. As DNA, the CDR3 is TGTGCCAGCAGCGCTCAATGGACTAGCGGGAGCACAGATACGCAGTATTTT.

This rearrangement joins TRBV5-1 to TRBJ2-7, with 9 bases that match TRBD2. The CDR3 runs to 16 residues. Trimming at V came to 1 base and at J to 9 bases, leaving 14 bases not matched to a gene. CDR1 is SGHRS and CDR2 is YFSETQ in the germline V gene. The CDR3, as DNA: TGCGCCAGCAGCTTGAATAGCGGGGGATTAGGATCCGGGCAGTACTTC. This gives the protein CASSLNSGGLGSGQYF.

DNA of the CDR3: TGTGCCAGCAGCTCCCGAGGGCAGGGGGCGCGAGATACGCAGTATTTT. Translating it yields CASSSRGQGARDTQYF. The chain couples TRBV9 to TRBJ2-3; TRBD1 aligns across 8 bases. The CDR3 totals 16 residues. Germline V gene sequence: CDR1 SGDLS, CDR2 YYNGEE. Unmatched junction bases numbered 12, after V lost 4 bases and J lost 5 bases.

This clonotype turned up a few times. The V call is TRBV12-3 or TRBV12-4, the J call TRBJ2-7; 7 positions match TRBD1. With V trimmed by 2 bases and J by 3 bases, 4 bases remained unmatched. This CDR3 has 14 amino acids. CDR3 DNA: TGTGCCAGCAGTTTAAGGGGACAGCTCTACGAGCAGTACTTC. This codes for CASSLRGQLYEQYF.

This sequence joins TRBV9 and TRBJ2-7, with a possible D match to TRBD2 (5 bases). Trimming shortened V by 4 bases and J by 6 bases, and 14 bases separated the two germline ends. The CDR3 loop spans 13 amino acids. The germline V gene encodes CDR1 SGDLS and CDR2 YYNGEE. CDR3 sequence reads: CASSLLREGEQYF. DNA for the CDR3: TGTGCCAGCAGCCTCCTCCGCGAGGGCGAGCAGTACTTC.

The rearrangement uses TRBV6-2 or TRBV6-3 and TRBJ2-3; 8 positions agree with TRBD2. V shed 4 bases and J 2 bases; nucleotides not matched to a gene: 8. CDR3 size: 16 residues. Germline V gene data show CDR1 as MNHEY and CDR2 as SVGEGT. For the CDR3, the DNA is TGTGCCAGCAGTTTGAACGGGGGGGCGAACACAGATACGCAGTATTTT. As protein: CASSLNGGANTDTQYF.

This clonotype was detected a few times. The rearrangement joins TRBV29-1 to TRBJ2-1; TRBD2 matches at 7 bases. The length of the CDR3 is 14 residues. V shed 5 bases and J 8 bases; nucleotides not matched to a gene: 12. The germline V gene has CDR1 SQVTM and CDR2 ANQGSEA. CDR3 nucleotide sequence: TGCAGCGTTACCCCAGGCGCGGCGGGGGATGAGCAGTTCTTC. Its translation is CSVTPGAAGDEQFF.

This chain connects TRBV12-3 or TRBV12-4 to TRBJ2-1, with TRBD2 identical over 11 bases. After removal of 7 bases from V and 5 bases from J, the junction contained 4 bases not matched to a gene. This CDR3 contains 14 residues. CDR3 in DNA: TGTGCCAGCACCCGGGGACTAGCGGACAATGAGCAGTTCTTC. Its protein is CASTRGLADNEQFF.

V gene TRBV7-2 combines with J gene TRBJ2-5, with D uncertain. Germline CDR1 SGHTA, CDR2 FQGNSA. V was pared by 5 bases and J by 8 bases, with 12 bases between. The length of the CDR3 is 12 residues. The CDR3 region has the DNA TGTGCCAGCAGCACCTTTGTCGGTACCCAGTACTTC. The encoded protein is CASSTFVGTQYF. Drawing the rest from reference TRBV7-2 and TRBJ2-5, the complete variable domain is GAGVSQSPSNKVTEKGKDVELRCDPISGHTALYWYRQSLGQGLEFLIYFQGNSAPDKSGLPSDRFSAERTGGSVSTLTIQRTQQEDSAVYLCASSTFVGTQYFGPGTRLLVL.

J is TRBJ2-7 and V is TRBV10-3; 7 bases are shared with TRBD1. The CDR3 has 13 amino acids. The J segment lost 2 bases and the V segment lost 10 bases, leaving 8 bases of the junction unmatched. The germline V gene encodes CDR1 ENHRY and CDR2 SYGVKD. This chain's CDR3 is CATSDRVAYEQYF. CDR3 DNA: TGTGCCACCTCTGACAGGGTCGCCTACGAGCAGTACTTC.

The chain joins TRBV29-1 to TRBJ2-3; TRBD2 matches at 7 bases. Germline V gene lookup returns CDR1 SQVTM and CDR2 ANQGSEA. The CDR3 loop spans 15 amino acids. V shed 7 bases and J 5 bases; nucleotides not matched to a gene: 15. CDR3 amino acids: CSAGSLAEIRDTQYF. The CDR3 bases are TGCAGCGCCGGAAGTCTAGCGGAAATCAGAGATACGCAGTATTTT.

This rearrangement joins TRBV11-2 to TRBJ2-1; D might be TRBD1 (6 bases). V lost 0 bases and J lost 8, with 14 bases in between. Germline lookup yields CDR1 SGHAT and CDR2 FQNNGV. The CDR3 extends over 15 amino acids. Here the CDR3 reads CASSLDRGRGDEQFF. The CDR3 region has the DNA TGTGCCAGCAGCTTAGATCGGGGCAGGGGCGATGAGCAGTTCTTC.

This clonotype was detected once. The chain recombines TRBV11-1 with TRBJ2-7, with 8 bases matching TRBD2. Looked up from germline, CDR1 is SGHAT and CDR2 is FQDESV (reference sequence). J lost 0 bases, V lost 3 bases, and 7 bases had no gene match. The CDR3 covers 16 residues. In DNA, the CDR3 is TGTGCCAGCAGCTTGGGTTTTACTAGCGGCTCCTACGAGCAGTACTTC. This codes for CASSLGFTSGSYEQYF.

This clonotype was observed at least ten times. The genes are TRBV20-1 and TRBJ2-1, with D unclear. The CDR3 sequence is 12 residues long. Germline CDR1 is DFQATT and CDR2 is SNEGSKA (reference sequence). Trimming took 7 bases from V and 7 from J, leaving 14 bases between them. The CDR3: CSGEAPMNEQFF. CDR3 in DNA: TGCAGTGGAGAGGCCCCGATGAATGAGCAGTTCTTC.

The CDR3 sequence is CASSLEEGAFEKLFF. For the CDR3, the DNA is TGTGCCAGCAGCTTAGAAGAGGGGGCGTTTGAAAAACTGTTTTTT. V usage is TRBV7-6 and J usage is TRBJ1-4, with 7 bases that match TRBD1. This CDR3 has 15 amino acids. The V and J ends lost 1 base and 7 bases, in that order; junction bases with no gene match: 6. Germline CDR1 SGHVS, CDR2 FNYEAQ.

V and J are TRBV7-9 and TRBJ2-3; 13 bases are a match to TRBD2. The CDR3 length is 15 residues. Germline V lookup: CDR1 SEHNR, CDR2 FQNEAQ (reference sequence). V lost 5 bases to trimming and J lost 4 bases; unmatched junction nucleotides: 3. The CDR3 region is CASSHTSGRADTQYF. CDR3 DNA: TGTGCCAGCAGCCATACTAGCGGGAGGGCAGATACGCAGTATTTT.

The V gene is TRBV6-1, the J gene TRBJ2-3; 7 nucleotides align to TRBD2. After removal of 9 bases from V and 2 bases from J, the junction contained 8 bases not matched to a gene. There are 14 residues in the CDR3. Germline V CDR1 and CDR2: MNHNS, SASEGT. The CDR3 is CASEARDYTDTQYF. In DNA, the CDR3 is TGTGCCAGTGAGGCGCGGGACTACACAGATACGCAGTATTTT.

This clonotype was counted once. This chain links TRBV23-1 with TRBJ2-1; a weak D match, TRBD2 (6 bases). TRBV23-1 is marked as an open reading frame, function uncertain. The CDR3 is made up of 17 amino acids. V was clipped by 0 bases and J by 4 bases, with 16 bases between them. In DNA form, the CDR3 reads TGCGCCAGCAGTCAATCGTGGTCTAGCGAAGAATACAATGAGCAGTTCTTC. It yields the protein CASSQSWSSEEYNEQFF.

The chain employs TRBV7-6 and TRBJ1-3, with D maybe TRBD1 (5 bases). Trimming took 4 bases from V and 0 from J, leaving 13 bases between them. The CDR3 sequence is 16 residues long. Germline V lookup: CDR1 SGHVS, CDR2 FNYEAQ. CDR3 sequence (DNA): TGTGCCAGCAGCTCGGTTCTGGGGGGCTCTGGAAACACCATATATTTT. This encodes CASSSVLGGSGNTIYF.

This clonotype was seen more than once but under ten times. The V gene is TRBV12-3 or TRBV12-4, the J gene TRBJ2-6, with D perhaps assigned TRBD1 or TRBD2 (6 bases each). CDR3 length equals 14 residues. V lost 6 bases and J 4 bases, leaving 10 bases between the germline ends. CDR3 in amino acids: CASRGGTGANVLTF. DNA for the CDR3: TGTGCCAGCAGGGGGGGCACAGGGGCCAACGTCCTGACTTTC.